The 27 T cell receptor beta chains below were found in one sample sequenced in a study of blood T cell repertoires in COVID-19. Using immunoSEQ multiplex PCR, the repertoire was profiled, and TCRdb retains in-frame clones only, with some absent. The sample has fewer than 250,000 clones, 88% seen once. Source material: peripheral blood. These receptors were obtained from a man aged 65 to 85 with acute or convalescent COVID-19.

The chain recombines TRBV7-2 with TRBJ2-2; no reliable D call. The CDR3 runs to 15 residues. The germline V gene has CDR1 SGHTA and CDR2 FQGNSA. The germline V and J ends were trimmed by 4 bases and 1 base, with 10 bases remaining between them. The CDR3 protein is CASSSTQLNTGELFF. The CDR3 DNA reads TGTGCCAGCAGCTCGACACAACTGAACACCGGGGAGCTGTTTTTT. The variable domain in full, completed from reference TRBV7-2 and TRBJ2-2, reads GAGVSQSPSNKVTEKGKDVELRCDPISGHTALYWYRQSLGQGLEFLIYFQGNSAPDKSGLPSDRFSAERTGGSVSTLTIQRTQQEDSAVYLCASSSTQLNTGELFFGEGSRLTVL.

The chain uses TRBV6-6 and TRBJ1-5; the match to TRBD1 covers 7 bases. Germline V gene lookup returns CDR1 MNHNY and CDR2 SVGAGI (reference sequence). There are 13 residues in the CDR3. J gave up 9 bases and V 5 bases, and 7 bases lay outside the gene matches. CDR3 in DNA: TGTGCCAGCAGTCAGGGACAGAGCCGGCCCCAGCATTTT. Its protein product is CASSQGQSRPQHF.

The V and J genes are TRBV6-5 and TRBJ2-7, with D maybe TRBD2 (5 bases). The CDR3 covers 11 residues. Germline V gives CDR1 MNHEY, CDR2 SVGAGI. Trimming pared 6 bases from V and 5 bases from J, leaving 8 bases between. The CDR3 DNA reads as TGTGCCAGCAGGAGGGCCCACGAGCAGTACTTC. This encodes CASRRAHEQYF.

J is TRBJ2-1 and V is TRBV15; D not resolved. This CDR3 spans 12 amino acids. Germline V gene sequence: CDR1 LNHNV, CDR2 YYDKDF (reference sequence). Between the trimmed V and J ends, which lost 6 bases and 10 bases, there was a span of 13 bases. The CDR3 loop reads CATRLNSNEQFF. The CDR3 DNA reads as TGTGCCACCAGACTAAATAGTAACGAGCAGTTCTTC. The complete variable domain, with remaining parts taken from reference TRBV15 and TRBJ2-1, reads DAMVIQNPRYQVTQFGKPVTLSCSQTLNHNVMYWYQQKSSQAPKLLFHYYDKDFNNEADTPDNFQSRRPNTSFCFLDIRSPGLGDTAMYLCATRLNSNEQFFGPGTRLTVL.

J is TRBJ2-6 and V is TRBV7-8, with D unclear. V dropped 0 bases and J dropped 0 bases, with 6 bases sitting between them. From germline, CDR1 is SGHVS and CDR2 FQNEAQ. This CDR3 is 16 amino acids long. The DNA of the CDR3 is TGTGCCAGCAGCTTAGCGCAGGTCTCTGGGGCCAACGTCCTGACTTTC. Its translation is CASSLAQVSGANVLTF. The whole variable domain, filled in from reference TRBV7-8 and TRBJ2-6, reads GAGVSQSPRYKVAKRGQDVALRCDPISGHVSLFWYQQALGQGPEFLTYFQNEAQLDKSGLPSDRFFAERPEGSVSTLKIQRTQQEDSAVYLCASSLAQVSGANVLTFGAGSRLTVL.

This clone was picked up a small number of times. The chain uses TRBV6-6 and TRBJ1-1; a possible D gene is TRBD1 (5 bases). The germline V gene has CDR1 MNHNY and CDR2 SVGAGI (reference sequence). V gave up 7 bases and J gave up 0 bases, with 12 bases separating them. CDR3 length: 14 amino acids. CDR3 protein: CASTAGQMNTEAFF. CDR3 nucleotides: TGTGCCAGCACCGCGGGGCAGATGAACACTGAAGCTTTCTTT.

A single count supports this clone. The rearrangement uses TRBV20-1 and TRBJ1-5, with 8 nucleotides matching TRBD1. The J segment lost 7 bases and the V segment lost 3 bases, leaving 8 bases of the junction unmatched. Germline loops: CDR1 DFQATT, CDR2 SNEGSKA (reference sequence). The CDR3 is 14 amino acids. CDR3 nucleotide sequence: TGCAGTGCTAGTCCGACAGGGGAACGGCAGCCCCAGCATTTT. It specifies CSASPTGERQPQHF.

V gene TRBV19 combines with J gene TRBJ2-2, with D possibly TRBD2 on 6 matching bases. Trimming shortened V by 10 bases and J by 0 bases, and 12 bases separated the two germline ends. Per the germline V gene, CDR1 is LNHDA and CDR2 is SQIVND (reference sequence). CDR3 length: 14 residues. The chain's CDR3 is CAIKRATNTGELFF. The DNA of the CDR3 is TGTGCCATTAAGCGGGCTACGAACACCGGGGAGCTGTTTTTT.

CDR3 protein: CAISDSGRANEQFF. In DNA, the CDR3 is TGTGCCATCAGTGACAGCGGGAGGGCCAATGAGCAGTTCTTC. V gene TRBV10-3 combines with J gene TRBJ2-1; 10 bases match TRBD2. V trimming: 3 bases; J trimming: 6 bases; junction bases outside the gene matches: 2. CDR1 ENHRY and CDR2 SYGVKD come from the germline V gene. The CDR3 runs 14 residues.

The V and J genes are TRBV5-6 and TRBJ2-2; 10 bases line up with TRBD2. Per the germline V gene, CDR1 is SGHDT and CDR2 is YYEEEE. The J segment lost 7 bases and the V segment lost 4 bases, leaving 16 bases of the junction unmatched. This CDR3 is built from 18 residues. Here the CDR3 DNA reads TGTGCCAGCAGCCCCCGTCTCCTAGCGGGAGATAGCGGCGGGGAGCTGTTTTTT. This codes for CASSPRLLAGDSGGELFF. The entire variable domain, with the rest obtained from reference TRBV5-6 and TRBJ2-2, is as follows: DAGVTQSPTHLIKTRGQQVTLRCSPKSGHDTVSWYQQALGQGPQFIFQYYEEEERQRGNFPDRFSGHQFPNYSSELNVNALLLGDSALYLCASSPRLLAGDSGGELFFGEGSRLTVL.

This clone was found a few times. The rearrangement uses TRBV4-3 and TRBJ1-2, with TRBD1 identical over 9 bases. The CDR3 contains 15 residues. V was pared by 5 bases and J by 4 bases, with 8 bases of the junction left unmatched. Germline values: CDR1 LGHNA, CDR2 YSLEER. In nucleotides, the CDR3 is TGCGCCAGCAGCGCCCGGACAGGGGTCCTCTATGGCTACACCTTC. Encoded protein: CASSARTGVLYGYTF.

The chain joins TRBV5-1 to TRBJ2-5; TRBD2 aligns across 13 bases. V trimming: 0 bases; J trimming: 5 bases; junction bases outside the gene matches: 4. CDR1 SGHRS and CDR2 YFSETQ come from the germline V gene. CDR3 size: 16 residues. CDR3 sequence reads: CASSLGTSGSSETQYF. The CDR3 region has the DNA TGCGCCAGCAGCTTGGGGACTAGCGGGAGTTCGGAGACCCAGTACTTC.

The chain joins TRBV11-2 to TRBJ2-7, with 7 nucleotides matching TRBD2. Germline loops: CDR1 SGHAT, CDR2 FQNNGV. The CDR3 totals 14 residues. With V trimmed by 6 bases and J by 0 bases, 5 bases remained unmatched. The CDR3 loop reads CASSYSGSSYEQYF. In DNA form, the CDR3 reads TGTGCCAGCAGTTATAGCGGGTCCTCCTACGAGCAGTACTTC.

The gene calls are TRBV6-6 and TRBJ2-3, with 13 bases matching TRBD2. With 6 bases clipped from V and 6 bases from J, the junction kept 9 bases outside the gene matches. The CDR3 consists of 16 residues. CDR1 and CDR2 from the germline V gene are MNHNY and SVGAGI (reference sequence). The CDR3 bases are TGTGCCAGCAGAGGACGACTAGCGGGAGGATTGGATACGCAGTATTTT. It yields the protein CASRGRLAGGLDTQYF.

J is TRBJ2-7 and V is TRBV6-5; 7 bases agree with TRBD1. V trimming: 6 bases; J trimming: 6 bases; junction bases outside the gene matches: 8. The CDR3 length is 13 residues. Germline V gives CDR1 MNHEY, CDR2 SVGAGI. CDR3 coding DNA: TGTGCCAGCAGGGAGACCACAGGGGTCGAGCAGTACTTC. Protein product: CASRETTGVEQYF.

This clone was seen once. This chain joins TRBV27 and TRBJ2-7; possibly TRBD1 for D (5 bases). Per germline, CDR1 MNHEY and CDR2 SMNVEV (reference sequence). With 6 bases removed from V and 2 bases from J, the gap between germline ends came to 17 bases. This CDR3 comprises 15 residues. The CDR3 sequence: CASSPAAQGPYEQYF. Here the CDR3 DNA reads TGTGCCAGCAGCCCCGCCGCCCAGGGCCCCTACGAGCAGTACTTC.

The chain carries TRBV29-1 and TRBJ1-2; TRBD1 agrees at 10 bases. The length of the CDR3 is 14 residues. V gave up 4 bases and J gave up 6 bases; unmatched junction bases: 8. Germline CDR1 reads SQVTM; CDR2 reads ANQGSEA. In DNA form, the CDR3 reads TGCAGCGTTGTTCCGGACAGGGGGAAGGATGGCTACACCTTC. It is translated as CSVVPDRGKDGYTF.

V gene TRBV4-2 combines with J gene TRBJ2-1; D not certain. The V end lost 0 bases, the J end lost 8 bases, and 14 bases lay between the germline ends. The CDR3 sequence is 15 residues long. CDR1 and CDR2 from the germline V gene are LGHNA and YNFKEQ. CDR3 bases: TGTGCCAGCAGCCAAGAGCTACTACAAGGTGATGAGCAGTTCTTC. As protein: CASSQELLQGDEQFF.

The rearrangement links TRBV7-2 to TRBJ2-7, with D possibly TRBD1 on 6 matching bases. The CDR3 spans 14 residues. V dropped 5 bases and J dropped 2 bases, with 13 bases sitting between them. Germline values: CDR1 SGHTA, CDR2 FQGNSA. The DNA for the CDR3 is TGTGCCAGCAGCCTAGGGACACAAGCCTACGAGCAGTACTTC. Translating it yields CASSLGTQAYEQYF. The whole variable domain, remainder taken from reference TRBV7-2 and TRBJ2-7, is GAGVSQSPSNKVTEKGKDVELRCDPISGHTALYWYRQSLGQGLEFLIYFQGNSAPDKSGLPSDRFSAERTGGSVSTLTIQRTQQEDSAVYLCASSLGTQAYEQYFGPGTRLTVT.

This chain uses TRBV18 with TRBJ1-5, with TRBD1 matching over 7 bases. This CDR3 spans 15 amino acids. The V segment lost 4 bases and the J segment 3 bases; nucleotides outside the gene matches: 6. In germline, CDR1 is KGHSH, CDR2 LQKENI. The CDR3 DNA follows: TGTGCCAGCTCACAGGAGGGACAGAACAATCAGCCCCAGCATTTT. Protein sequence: CASSQEGQNNQPQHF.

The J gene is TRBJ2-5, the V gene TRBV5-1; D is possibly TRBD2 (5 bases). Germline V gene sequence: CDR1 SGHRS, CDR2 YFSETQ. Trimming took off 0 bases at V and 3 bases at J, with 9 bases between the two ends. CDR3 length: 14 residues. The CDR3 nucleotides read TGCGCCAGCAGCTTGGGGTCCGGGGAAGAGACCCAGTACTTC. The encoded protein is CASSLGSGEETQYF. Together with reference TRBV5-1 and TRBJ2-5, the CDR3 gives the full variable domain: KAGVTQTPRYLIKTRGQQVTLSCSPISGHRSVSWYQQTPGQGLQFLFEYFSETQRNKGNFPGRFSGRQFSNSRSEMNVSTLELGDSALYLCASSLGSGEETQYFGPGTRLLVL.

The CDR3 DNA follows: TGCGCCAGTTCGACAGGGGTTTTTGAGACCCAGTACTTC. It codes for CASSTGVFETQYF. This chain connects TRBV5-1 to TRBJ2-5, with 8 bases identical to TRBD1. The germline V gene encodes CDR1 SGHRS and CDR2 YFSETQ. There are 13 residues in the CDR3. With V trimmed by 8 bases and J by 5 bases, 8 bases remained unmatched.

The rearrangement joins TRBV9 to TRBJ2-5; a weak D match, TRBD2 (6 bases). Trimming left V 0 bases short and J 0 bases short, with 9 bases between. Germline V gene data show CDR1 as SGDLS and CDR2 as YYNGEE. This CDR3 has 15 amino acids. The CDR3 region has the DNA TGTGCCAGCAGCGTAGGGCTAGCGAACCAAGAGACCCAGTACTTC. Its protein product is CASSVGLANQETQYF.

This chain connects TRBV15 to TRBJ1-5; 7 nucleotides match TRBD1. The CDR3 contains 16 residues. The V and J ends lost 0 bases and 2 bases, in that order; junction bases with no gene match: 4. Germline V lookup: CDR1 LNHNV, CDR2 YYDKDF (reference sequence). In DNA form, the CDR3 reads TGTGCCACCAGCAGAGAAGGGGGCGCTGGCAATCAGCCCCAGCATTTT. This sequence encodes CATSREGGAGNQPQHF.

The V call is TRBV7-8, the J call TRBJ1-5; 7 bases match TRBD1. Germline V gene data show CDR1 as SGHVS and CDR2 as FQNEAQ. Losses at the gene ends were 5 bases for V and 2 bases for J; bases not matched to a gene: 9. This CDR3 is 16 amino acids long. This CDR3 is CASSPDRAYGNQPQHF. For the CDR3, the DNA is TGTGCCAGCAGCCCAGACAGGGCCTATGGCAATCAGCCCCAGCATTTT.

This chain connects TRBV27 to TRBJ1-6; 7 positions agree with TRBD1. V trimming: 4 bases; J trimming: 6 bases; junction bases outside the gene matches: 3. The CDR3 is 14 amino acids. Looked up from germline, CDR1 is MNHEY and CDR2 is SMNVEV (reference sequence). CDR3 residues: CASSWDSFNSPLHF. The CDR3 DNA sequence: TGTGCCAGCAGTTGGGACAGTTTTAATTCACCCCTCCACTTT.

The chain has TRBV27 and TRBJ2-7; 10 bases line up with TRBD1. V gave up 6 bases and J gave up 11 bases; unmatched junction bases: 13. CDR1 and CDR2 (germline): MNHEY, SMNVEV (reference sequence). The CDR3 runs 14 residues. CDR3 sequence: CASSRTGGFRWEYF. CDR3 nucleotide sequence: TGTGCCAGCAGCCGGACAGGGGGGTTTCGATGGGAGTACTTC.